These 27 T cell receptor beta chains came from one sample sequenced in a study of neoadjuvant anti-PD-1 for oral cavity cancer. TCRdb's copy holds only in-frame clones and misses some; the assay was immunoSEQ multiplex PCR. The sample includes about 14,000 clones, roughly 82% seen only once; the top ten take roughly 2%. Sample time point: after neoadjuvant nivolumab, at surgical resection. The material was PBMCs, obtained after nivolumab (anti-PD-1) treatment. The receptor set was obtained from a person aged 35-79 years with oral cavity squamous cell carcinoma.

The chain is built from TRBV5-1 and TRBJ1-4; 7 positions match TRBD1. This CDR3 is built from 13 residues. The J segment lost 6 bases and the V segment lost 4 bases, leaving 3 bases of the junction unmatched. Germline CDR1 is SGHRS and CDR2 is YFSETQ. CDR3 amino acids: CASSQGQYEKLFF. In nucleotides, the CDR3 is TGCGCCAGCAGCCAGGGACAGTATGAAAAACTGTTTTTT.

The chain is built from TRBV6-5 and TRBJ2-3, with D tentatively TRBD1 (6 bases). The CDR3 length is 12 residues. Trimming shortened V by 5 bases and J by 11 bases, and 14 bases separated the two germline ends. From germline, CDR1 is MNHEY and CDR2 SVGAGI. The CDR3 sequence is CASSPTGVKQYF. The CDR3 DNA reads as TGTGCCAGCAGTCCGACAGGAGTTAAGCAGTATTTT.

The V gene is TRBV7-3, the J gene TRBJ1-4; D ambiguous. The CDR3 is made up of 15 amino acids. CDR1 SGHTA and CDR2 FQGTGA come from the germline V gene. Trimming left V 4 bases short and J 0 bases short, with 9 bases between. The CDR3: CASSSTGATNEKLFF. CDR3 sequence (DNA): TGTGCCAGCAGCTCAACGGGTGCAACTAATGAAAAACTGTTTTTT.

V is TRBV7-8 and J is TRBJ2-7, with D possibly being TRBD1 or TRBD2 (6 bases each). The germline gives CDR1 SGHVS, CDR2 FQNEAQ. The CDR3 loop spans 15 amino acids. The V end was cut by 4 bases, the J end by 3 bases, with 16 bases between. CDR3 in amino acids: CASSYRVGGNYEQYF. The CDR3 DNA is TGTGCCAGCAGCTACAGGGTTGGGGGGAACTACGAGCAGTACTTC.

The chain couples TRBV6-9 to TRBJ2-5; 8 nucleotides align to TRBD1. TRBJ2-7 matches the DNA end more closely, so the J call is doubtful. Per the germline V gene, CDR1 is MNHGY and CDR2 is SVAAGI. CDR3 length: 11 residues. CDR3: CAGGQGNEQYF. As DNA, the CDR3 is TGTGCCGGTGGACAGGGTAACGAGCAGTACTTC.

The gene calls are TRBV2 and TRBJ2-3, with a tentative D call TRBD1 (5 bases). The CDR3 totals 14 residues. The germline V gene has CDR1 SNHLY and CDR2 FYNNEI. Trimming cost V 6 bases and J 5 bases, with 15 bases left between them. The CDR3 reads CASSFVQVGDTQYF. The CDR3 region has the DNA TGTGCCAGCAGCTTTGTACAGGTTGGAGATACGCAGTATTTT.

The rearrangement uses TRBV6-1 and TRBJ1-2; D is possibly TRBD1 (5 bases). The CDR3 is made up of 15 amino acids. Germline CDR1 and CDR2: MNHNS and SASEGT. V lost 1 base to trimming and J lost 7 bases, with 16 bases between them. This chain's CDR3 is CASSEGGDVSSGYTF. DNA for the CDR3: TGTGCCAGCAGTGAAGGGGGGGACGTCTCCTCTGGCTACACCTTC.

V usage is TRBV5-5 and J usage is TRBJ1-2; maybe TRBD1 (5 bases). The CDR3 covers 13 residues. The germline CDR1 and CDR2 sequences are SGHKS and YYEKEE (reference sequence). V was cut by 6 bases and J by 5 bases, with 14 bases left in between. DNA of the CDR3: TGTGCCAGCACCTTATCAGGGAATTATGGCTACACCTTC. Translation: CASTLSGNYGYTF.

The V and J genes are TRBV6-5 and TRBJ2-3; 8 bases align to TRBD2. The CDR3 totals 16 residues. Trimming took 2 bases from V and 2 from J; bases not matched to a gene: 6. Germline-derived CDR1 and CDR2 are MNHEY and SVGAGI. The CDR3 reads CASSYGSGTNTDTQYF. CDR3 bases: TGTGCCAGCAGTTACGGTAGCGGGACAAACACAGATACGCAGTATTTT.

The chain has TRBV19 and TRBJ1-5, with TRBD1 matching over 7 bases. The CDR3 contains 18 residues. V was pared by 10 bases and J by 2 bases, with 20 bases of the junction left unmatched. CDR1 LNHDA and CDR2 SQIVND come from the germline V gene (reference sequence). This CDR3 reads CATSPGAGGYLGNQPQHF. The CDR3 DNA is TGTGCCACCTCCCCCGGGGCAGGGGGATATCTTGGCAATCAGCCCCAGCATTTT. Supplemented by reference TRBV19 and TRBJ1-5, the full variable domain reads DGGITQSPKYLFRKEGQNVTLSCEQNLNHDAMYWYRQDPGQGLRLIYYSQIVNDFQKGDIAEGYSVSREKKESFPLTVTSAQKNPTAFYLCATSPGAGGYLGNQPQHFGDGTRLSIL.

This chain uses TRBV16 with TRBJ1-1; maybe TRBD1 (5 bases). The germline gives CDR1 KGHSY, CDR2 FQNENV. The V end lost 5 bases, the J end lost 8 bases, and 15 bases lay between the germline ends. The CDR3 spans 13 residues. Here the CDR3 DNA reads TGTGCCAGCAGCAGAAGGCCCCAGGGAGAAGCTTTCTTT. The encoded protein is CASSRRPQGEAFF.

This clone was recorded only once. The chain employs TRBV5-8 and TRBJ1-2; perhaps TRBD1 as D (6 bases). Trimming pared 6 bases from V and 5 bases from J, leaving 23 bases between. Looked up from germline, CDR1 is SGHTS and CDR2 is YDEGEE. The CDR3 is 16 residues long. CDR3 nucleotide sequence: TGTGCCAGCACCCCTAAGGGGGGATACCTTCTATATGGCTACACCTTC. Its protein is CASTPKGGYLLYGYTF.

The gene calls are TRBV7-2 and TRBJ2-5, with 10 bases matching TRBD2. The V gene's germline CDR1 is SGHTA and CDR2 FQGNSA. The CDR3 spans 14 residues. Trimming at V came to 5 bases and at J to 5 bases, leaving 5 bases not matched to a gene. The CDR3 spells CASSPLAGSETQYF. The CDR3 DNA reads TGTGCCAGCAGCCCACTAGCGGGATCGGAGACCCAGTACTTC.

V usage is TRBV11-2 and J usage is TRBJ2-3; tentative D call: TRBD2 (5 bases). The CDR3 is 14 residues long. Germline V gene data show CDR1 as SGHAT and CDR2 as FQNNGV. The germline V and J ends were trimmed by 1 base and 4 bases, with 9 bases remaining between them. CDR3 amino acids: CASSLAGWADTQYF. CDR3 DNA: TGTGCCAGCAGCTTAGCGGGATGGGCAGATACGCAGTATTTT.

The chain recombines TRBV9 with TRBJ2-1; a possible D gene is TRBD2 (7 bases). CDR3 length equals 17 residues. V lost 4 bases and J 5 bases, leaving 22 bases between the germline ends. Germline CDR1 and CDR2: SGDLS and YYNGEE. The CDR3 coding sequence is TGTGCCAGCAGCCTCTCCCCCGTCTGGGGGGGGCACAATGAGCAGTTCTTC. This translates into CASSLSPVWGGHNEQFF.

The CDR3: CSVAKNSGTNEKLFF. For the CDR3, the DNA is TGCAGCGTTGCCAAAAACAGCGGAACTAATGAAAAACTGTTTTTT. This chain joins TRBV29-1 and TRBJ1-4; D unresolved. Germline V gene sequence: CDR1 SQVTM, CDR2 ANQGSEA. V lost 4 bases to trimming and J lost 1 base, with 13 bases between them. The CDR3 is 15 amino acids.

The CDR3 DNA reads TGTGCCAGCAGCTTTGTAACTAACTATGGCTACACCTTC. Protein: CASSFVTNYGYTF. The chain uses TRBV11-1 and TRBJ1-2, with D hard to call. V was clipped by 3 bases and J by 0 bases, with 5 bases between them. Germline V gives CDR1 SGHAT, CDR2 FQDESV (reference sequence). The CDR3 loop spans 13 amino acids.

The table lists this clone with a count of one. V and J are TRBV5-1 and TRBJ2-5; 11 nucleotides match TRBD2. This CDR3 comprises 15 residues. Germline trimming cut 3 bases from V and 5 bases from J; bases unmatched to any gene: 6. The germline gives CDR1 SGHRS, CDR2 YFSETQ. The CDR3 sequence is CASSYQTSGIETQYF. CDR3 DNA: TGCGCCAGCAGCTACCAGACTAGCGGGATCGAGACCCAGTACTTC.

This chain links TRBV5-5 with TRBJ2-3; 11 bases fit TRBD2. The CDR3 length is 20 residues. V shed 2 bases, J shed 4 bases, and the junction held 18 bases outside the gene matches. CDR1 and CDR2 (germline): SGHKS, YYEKEE (reference sequence). CDR3 loop: CASSFLSTDILAGGPDTQYF. The CDR3 DNA reads as TGTGCCAGCAGCTTTTTATCGACAGACATTTTAGCGGGAGGGCCAGATACGCAGTATTTT.

The chain combines TRBV9 with TRBJ2-7; 9 bases align to TRBD1. Looked up from germline, CDR1 is SGDLS and CDR2 is YYNGEE. V lost 2 bases and J lost 5; bases outside the gene matches: 2. The CDR3 length is 13 residues. DNA for the CDR3: TGTGCCAGCAGCGTCGGACAGGGGAACGAGCAGTACTTC. It codes for CASSVGQGNEQYF.

V usage is TRBV5-4 and J usage is TRBJ1-2; D is possibly TRBD1 (5 bases). The germline V gene encodes CDR1 SGHNT and CDR2 YYREEE (reference sequence). The CDR3 consists of 17 residues. The V end was cut by 4 bases, the J end by 2 bases, with 21 bases between. Here the CDR3 reads CASSRVPQGKENYGYTF. CDR3 nucleotide sequence: TGTGCCAGCAGCCGAGTCCCGCAGGGTAAGGAGAACTATGGCTACACCTTC.

The rearrangement links TRBV28 to TRBJ1-3; D unclear. The V gene lost 2 bases and the J gene lost 6 bases, with 14 bases spanning the gap. There are 15 residues in the CDR3. Per the germline V gene, CDR1 is MDHEN and CDR2 is SYDVKM. The CDR3 nucleotides are TGTGCCAGCAGTTTAATTGGGCTGCGGGAAAACACCATATATTTT. Protein sequence: CASSLIGLRENTIYF. Based on the CDR3 plus reference TRBV28 and TRBJ1-3, the full variable domain is DVKVTQSSRYLVKRTGEKVFLECVQDMDHENMFWYRQDPGLGLRLIYFSYDVKMKEKGDIPEGYSVSREKKERFSLILESASTNQTSMYLCASSLIGLRENTIYFGEGSWLTVV.

This clone was observed a single time. The chain employs TRBV6-1 and TRBJ2-5, with 12 bases identical to TRBD2. The length of the CDR3 is 20 residues. Germline CDR1 reads MNHNS; CDR2 reads SASEGT. V dropped 3 bases and J dropped 2; count of bases not matched to a gene: 16. The CDR3, as DNA: TGTGCCAGCAGTGACCCAACGGCTATACTAGCGGGAGGTTGGCAAGAGACCCAGTACTTC. It specifies CASSDPTAILAGGWQETQYF.

For the CDR3, the DNA is TGTGCCAGCAGCTACAACTCCTACGAGCAGTACTTC. It codes for CASSYNSYEQYF. The genes are TRBV11-2 and TRBJ2-7; D gene ambiguous. CDR1 and CDR2 (germline): SGHAT, FQNNGV. The V end lost 4 bases, the J end lost 0 bases, and 4 bases lay between the germline ends. The CDR3 is 12 residues long.

The chain carries TRBV5-8 and TRBJ2-3; D tentatively reads TRBD1 or TRBD2 (5 bases each). Germline V CDR1 and CDR2: SGHTS, YDEGEE. The CDR3 consists of 16 residues. Trimming shortened V by 2 bases and J by 7 bases, and 20 bases separated the two germline ends. Written as DNA, the CDR3 is TGTGCCAGCAGCTTTCGTGGGGGAGAATTGAGGAATACGCAGTATTTT. Amino acids: CASSFRGGELRNTQYF.

This chain joins TRBV11-2 and TRBJ2-1, with 11 bases matching TRBD2. This CDR3 has 18 amino acids. V lost 1 base and J lost 5; bases outside the gene matches: 10. From germline, CDR1 is SGHAT and CDR2 FQNNGV. Here the CDR3 reads CASSLAGWGTSGHNEQFF. The CDR3 nucleotides are TGTGCCAGCAGCTTAGCTGGGTGGGGGACTAGCGGCCACAATGAGCAGTTCTTC.

The genes are TRBV5-1 and TRBJ2-3; D unclear. Germline CDR1 and CDR2: SGHRS and YFSETQ. V was trimmed by 0 bases and J by 2 bases, leaving 7 bases between them. The CDR3 is made up of 14 amino acids. CDR3: CASSLALVTDTQYF. CDR3 bases: TGCGCCAGCAGCTTGGCCCTTGTCACAGATACGCAGTATTTT. The variable domain in full, completed from reference TRBV5-1 and TRBJ2-3, reads KAGVTQTPRYLIKTRGQQVTLSCSPISGHRSVSWYQQTPGQGLQFLFEYFSETQRNKGNFPGRFSGRQFSNSRSEMNVSTLELGDSALYLCASSLALVTDTQYFGPGTRLTVL.